This T cell receptor beta chain was sequenced in a study of response to subunit inactivated influenza vaccine listed by TCRdb under 2018. For the study in its entirety: The study used deep quantitative T cell receptor repertoire profiling to track responses to a trivalent subunit inactivated influenza vaccine.

The CDR3 measures 15 amino acids from cysteine to phenylalanine. Only the CDR3 portion is preserved as DNA: 45 bases, with reading frame beginning at the first base. V drops 4 bases and J drops 2 bases, leaving 12 bases in between. Based on the germline V gene, the CDR1 and CDR2 sequences are SNHLY and FYNNEI. The protocol used for the library was RT-PCR. Sequenced using an Illumina HiSeq 2500. TCRdb reanalyzed the raw reads on its own, using fastp at Q25 for trimming and MiXCR for clone calling, and kept in-frame beta chains. Rows matching on CDR3 protein sequence are summarized as one entry with the most common DNA and genes. Recorded for this sample are roughly 190,000 distinct CDR3 sequences; approximately 15% of them occurred a single time. Roughly 24% of the sample lies in the top ten. Points the paper makes about the study in general: It was suggested by the authors that each seasonal influenza vaccination may recruit only a limited number of new T cells.

For this clonotype: Its antigen target is currently unknown. There are no base qualities to consult, and no much larger clone falls within one base.

The input for sequencing was CD8+ T cells sorted from PBMCs, taken around 5 days after vaccination. This receptor chain uses TRBV2 and TRBJ2-1; a tentative D match to TRBD2 spans 5 bases. The receptor was derived from a man aged 50 or older who received an inactivated influenza vaccine. Donor details come from another sample of the same person, matched by shared clones. The sequenced DNA is TGTGCCAGCAGTGGCGGGCCTGGGCCCTACAATGAGCAGTTCTTC. This translates into CASSGGPGPYNEQFF. Supplemented by the reference TRBV2 and TRBJ2-1 proteins around the CDR3, the complete variable domain is EPEVTQTPSHQVTQMGQEVILRCVPISNHLYFYWYRQILGQKVEFLVSFYNNEISEKSEIFDDQFSVERPDGSNFTLKIRSTKLEDSAMYFCASSGGPGPYNEQFFGPGTRLTVL.